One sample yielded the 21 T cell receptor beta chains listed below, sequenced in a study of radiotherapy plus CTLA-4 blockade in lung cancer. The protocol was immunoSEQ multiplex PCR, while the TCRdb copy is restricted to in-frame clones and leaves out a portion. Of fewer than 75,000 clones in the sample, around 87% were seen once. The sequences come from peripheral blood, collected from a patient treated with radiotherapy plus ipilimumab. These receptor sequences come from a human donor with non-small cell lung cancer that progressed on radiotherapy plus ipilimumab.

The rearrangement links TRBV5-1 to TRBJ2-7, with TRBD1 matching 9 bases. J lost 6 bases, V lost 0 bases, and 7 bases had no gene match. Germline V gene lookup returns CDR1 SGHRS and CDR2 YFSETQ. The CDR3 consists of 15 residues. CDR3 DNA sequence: TGCGCCAGCAGCTTGGCCCCGGGACAGGGTAGCGAGCAGTACGTC. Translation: CASSLAPGQGSEQYV.

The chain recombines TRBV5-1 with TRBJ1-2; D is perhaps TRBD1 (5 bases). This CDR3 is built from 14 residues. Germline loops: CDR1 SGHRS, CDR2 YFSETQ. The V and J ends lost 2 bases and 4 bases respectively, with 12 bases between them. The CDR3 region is CASSFGGTLYGYTF. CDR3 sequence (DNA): TGCGCCAGCAGCTTCGGGGGGACCCTCTATGGCTACACCTTC.

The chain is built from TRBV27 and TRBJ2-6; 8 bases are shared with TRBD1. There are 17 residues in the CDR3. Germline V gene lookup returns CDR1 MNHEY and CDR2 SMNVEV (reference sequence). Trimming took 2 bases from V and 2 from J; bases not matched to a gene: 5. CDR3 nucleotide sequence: TGTGCCAGCAGTTTAAGCAGGGGGCGGACTGGGGCCAACGTCCTGACTTTC. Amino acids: CASSLSRGRTGANVLTF. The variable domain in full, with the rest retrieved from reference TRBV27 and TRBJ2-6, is EAQVTQNPRYLITVTGKKLTVTCSQNMNHEYMSWYRQDPGLGLRQIYYSMNVEVTDKGDVPEGYKVSRKEKRNFPLILESPSPNQTSLYFCASSLSRGRTGANVLTFGAGSRLTVL.

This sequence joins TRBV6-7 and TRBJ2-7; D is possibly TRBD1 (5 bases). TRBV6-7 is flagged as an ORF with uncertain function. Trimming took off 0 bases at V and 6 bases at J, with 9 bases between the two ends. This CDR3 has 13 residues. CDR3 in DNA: TGTGCCAGCAGTTACTCGAAGGGGCTCGAGCAGTACGTC. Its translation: CASSYSKGLEQYV.

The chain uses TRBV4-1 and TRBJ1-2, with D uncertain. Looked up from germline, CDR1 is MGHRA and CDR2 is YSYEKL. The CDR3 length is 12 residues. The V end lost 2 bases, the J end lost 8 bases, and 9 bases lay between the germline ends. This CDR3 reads CASSQTEDGYTF. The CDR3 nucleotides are TGCGCCAGCAGCCAAACAGAAGACGGCTACACCTTC.

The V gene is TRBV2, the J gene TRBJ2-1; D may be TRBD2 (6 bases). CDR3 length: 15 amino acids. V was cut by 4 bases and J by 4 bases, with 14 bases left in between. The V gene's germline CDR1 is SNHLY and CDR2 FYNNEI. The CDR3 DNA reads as TGTGCCAGCAGTGTGCGCGCTAGCGATTACAATGAGCAGTTCTTC. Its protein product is CASSVRASDYNEQFF.

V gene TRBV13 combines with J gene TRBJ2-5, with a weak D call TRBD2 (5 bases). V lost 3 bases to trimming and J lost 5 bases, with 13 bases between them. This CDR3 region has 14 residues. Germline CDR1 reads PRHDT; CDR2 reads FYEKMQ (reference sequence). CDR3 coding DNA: TGTGCCAGCAGCTTCTCGTCCGGGGTCGAGACCCAGTACTTC. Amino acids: CASSFSSGVETQYF.

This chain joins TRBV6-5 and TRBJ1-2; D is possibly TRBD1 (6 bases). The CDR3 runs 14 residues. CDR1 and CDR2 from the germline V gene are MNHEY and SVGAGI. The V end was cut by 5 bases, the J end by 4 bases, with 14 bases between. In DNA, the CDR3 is TGTGCCAGCAGTGAATTGGGGGCCAGCTATGGCTACACCTTC. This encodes CASSELGASYGYTF.

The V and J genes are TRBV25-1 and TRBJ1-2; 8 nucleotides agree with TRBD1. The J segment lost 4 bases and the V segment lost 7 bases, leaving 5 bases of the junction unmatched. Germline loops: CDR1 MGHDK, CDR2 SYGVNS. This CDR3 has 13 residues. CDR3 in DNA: TGTGCCAGCAATCCGGGACAGGCCTATGGCTACACCTTC. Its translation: CASNPGQAYGYTF.

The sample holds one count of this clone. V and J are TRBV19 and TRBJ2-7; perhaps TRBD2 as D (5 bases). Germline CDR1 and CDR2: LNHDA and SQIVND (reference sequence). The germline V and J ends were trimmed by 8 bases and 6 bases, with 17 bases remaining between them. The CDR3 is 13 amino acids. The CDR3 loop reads CASPYSGMPEQYF. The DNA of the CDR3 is TGTGCCAGTCCTTATTCGGGGATGCCCGAGCAGTACTTC.

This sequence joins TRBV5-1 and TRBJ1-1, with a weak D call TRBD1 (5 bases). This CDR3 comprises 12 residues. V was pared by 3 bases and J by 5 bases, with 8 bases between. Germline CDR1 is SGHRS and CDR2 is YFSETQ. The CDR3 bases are TGCGCCAGCAGCTCCGGGGGTACTGAAGCTTTCTTT. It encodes CASSSGGTEAFF.

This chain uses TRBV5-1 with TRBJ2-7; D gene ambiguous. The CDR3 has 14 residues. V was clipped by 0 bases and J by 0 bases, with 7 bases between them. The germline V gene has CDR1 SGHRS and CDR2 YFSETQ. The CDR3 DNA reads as TGCGCCAGCAGCTTGGTTATCAGCTCCTACGAGCAGTACGTC. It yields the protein CASSLVISSYEQYV.

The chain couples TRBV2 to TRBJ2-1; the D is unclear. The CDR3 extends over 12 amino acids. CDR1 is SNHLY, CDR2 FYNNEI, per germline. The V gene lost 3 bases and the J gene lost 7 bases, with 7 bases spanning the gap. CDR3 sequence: CASSDLLNEQFF. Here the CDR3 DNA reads TGTGCCAGCAGTGATCTATTGAATGAGCAGTTCTTC.

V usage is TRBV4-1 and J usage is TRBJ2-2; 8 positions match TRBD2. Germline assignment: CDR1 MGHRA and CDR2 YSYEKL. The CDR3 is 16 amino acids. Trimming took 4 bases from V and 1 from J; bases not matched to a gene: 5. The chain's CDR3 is CASSPRTSGNTGELFF. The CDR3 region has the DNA TGCGCCAGCAGCCCGAGAACTAGCGGGAACACCGGGGAGCTGTTTTTT.

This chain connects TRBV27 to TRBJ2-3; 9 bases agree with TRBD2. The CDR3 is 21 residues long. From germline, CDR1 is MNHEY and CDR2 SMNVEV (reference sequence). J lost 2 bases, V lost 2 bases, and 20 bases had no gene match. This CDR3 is CASSLTPGLAKGGPSTDTQYF. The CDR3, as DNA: TGTGCCAGCAGTTTAACGCCGGGACTAGCAAAAGGGGGCCCGTCCACAGATACGCAGTATTTT.

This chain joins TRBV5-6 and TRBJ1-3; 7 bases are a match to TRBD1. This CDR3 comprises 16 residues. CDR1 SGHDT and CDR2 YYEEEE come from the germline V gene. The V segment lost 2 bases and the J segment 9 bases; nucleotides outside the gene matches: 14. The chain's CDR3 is CASSLYRDRGIGTIYF. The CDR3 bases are TGTGCCAGCAGCTTATACCGGGACAGAGGCATTGGCACCATATATTTT.

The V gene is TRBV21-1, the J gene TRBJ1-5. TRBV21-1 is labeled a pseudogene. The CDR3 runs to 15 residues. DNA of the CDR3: TGTGCCAGCAGCAAAAACAGGGAGGGCAATCAGCCCCAGCATTTT. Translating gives CASSKNREGNQPQHF.

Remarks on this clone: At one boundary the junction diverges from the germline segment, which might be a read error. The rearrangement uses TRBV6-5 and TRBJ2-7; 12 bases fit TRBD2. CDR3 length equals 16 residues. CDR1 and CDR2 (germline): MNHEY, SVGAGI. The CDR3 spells CASSYLRPTSGRPPTF. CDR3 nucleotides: TGTGCCAGCAGTTACCTACGCCCCACTAGCGGGAGGCCGCCAACCTTC.

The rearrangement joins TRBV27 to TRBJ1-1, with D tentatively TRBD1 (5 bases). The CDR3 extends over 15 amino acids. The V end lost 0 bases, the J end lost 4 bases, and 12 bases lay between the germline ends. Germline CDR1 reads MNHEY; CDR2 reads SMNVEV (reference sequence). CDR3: CASSLSPGPSTEAFF. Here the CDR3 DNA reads TGTGCCAGCAGTTTATCCCCGGGACCGAGCACTGAAGCTTTCTTT.

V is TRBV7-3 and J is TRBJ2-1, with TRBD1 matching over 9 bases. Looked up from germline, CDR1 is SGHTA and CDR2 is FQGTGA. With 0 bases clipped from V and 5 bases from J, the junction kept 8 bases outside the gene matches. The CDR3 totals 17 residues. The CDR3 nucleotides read TGTGCCAGCAGCTTAACCCGCTCTGGGACAGGGCACAATGAGCAGTTCTTC. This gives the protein CASSLTRSGTGHNEQFF.

The CDR3 is CSVGRVAGANTEAFF. CDR3 nucleotides: TGCAGCGTGGGGAGGGTCGCAGGGGCGAACACTGAAGCTTTCTTT. The chain employs TRBV29-1 and TRBJ1-1; D may be TRBD1 (6 bases). Germline V lookup: CDR1 SQVTM, CDR2 ANQGSEA. V lost 6 bases and J 1 base, leaving 18 bases between the germline ends. The CDR3 is 15 amino acids.